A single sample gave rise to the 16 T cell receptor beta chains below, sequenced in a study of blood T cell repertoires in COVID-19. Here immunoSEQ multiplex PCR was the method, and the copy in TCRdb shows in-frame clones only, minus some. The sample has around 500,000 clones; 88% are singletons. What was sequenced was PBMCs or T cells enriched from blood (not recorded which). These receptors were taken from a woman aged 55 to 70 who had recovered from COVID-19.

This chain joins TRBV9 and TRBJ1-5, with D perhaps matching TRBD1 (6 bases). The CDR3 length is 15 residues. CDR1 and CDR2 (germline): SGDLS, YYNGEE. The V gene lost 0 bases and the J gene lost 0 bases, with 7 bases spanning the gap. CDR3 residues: CASSVGDISNQPQHF. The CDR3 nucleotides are TGTGCCAGCAGCGTAGGGGACATTAGCAATCAGCCCCAGCATTTT.

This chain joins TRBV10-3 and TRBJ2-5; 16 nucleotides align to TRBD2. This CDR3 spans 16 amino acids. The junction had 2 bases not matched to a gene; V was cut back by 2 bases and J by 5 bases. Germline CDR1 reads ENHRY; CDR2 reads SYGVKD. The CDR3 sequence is CAISEGTSGGAETQYF. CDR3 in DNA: TGTGCCATCAGTGAGGGGACTAGCGGGGGGGCGGAGACCCAGTACTTC.

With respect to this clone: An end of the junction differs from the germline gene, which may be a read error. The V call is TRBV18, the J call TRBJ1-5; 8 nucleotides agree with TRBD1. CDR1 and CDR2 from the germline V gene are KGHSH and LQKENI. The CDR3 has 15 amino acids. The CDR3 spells CASSPSPQGDQPQHF. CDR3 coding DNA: TGTGCCAGTTCACCCTCTCCACAGGGGGATCAGCCCCAGCATTTT.

The CDR3 reads CASSLPYGEQFF. CDR3 DNA sequence: TGTGCCAGCAGTCTCCCTTACGGTGAGCAGTTCTTC. This rearrangement joins TRBV12-3 or TRBV12-4 to TRBJ2-1; no firm D call. V was pared by 5 bases and J by 9 bases, with 11 bases between. CDR3 length: 12 amino acids.

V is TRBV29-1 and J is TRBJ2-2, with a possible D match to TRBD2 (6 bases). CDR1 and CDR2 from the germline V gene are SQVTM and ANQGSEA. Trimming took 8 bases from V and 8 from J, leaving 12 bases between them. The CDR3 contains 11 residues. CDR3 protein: CSSLRGGELFF. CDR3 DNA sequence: TGCAGCTCACTCCGGGGGGGGGAGCTGTTTTTT.

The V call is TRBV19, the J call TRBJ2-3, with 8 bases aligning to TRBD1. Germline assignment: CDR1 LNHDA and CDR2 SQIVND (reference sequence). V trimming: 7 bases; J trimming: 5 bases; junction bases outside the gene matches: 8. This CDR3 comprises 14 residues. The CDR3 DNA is TGTGCCAGTAATGACAGGGGCGTTCGAGATACGCAGTATTTT. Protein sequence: CASNDRGVRDTQYF. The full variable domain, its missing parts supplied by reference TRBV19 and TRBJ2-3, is DGGITQSPKYLFRKEGQNVTLSCEQNLNHDAMYWYRQDPGQGLRLIYYSQIVNDFQKGDIAEGYSVSREKKESFPLTVTSAQKNPTAFYLCASNDRGVRDTQYFGPGTRLTVL.

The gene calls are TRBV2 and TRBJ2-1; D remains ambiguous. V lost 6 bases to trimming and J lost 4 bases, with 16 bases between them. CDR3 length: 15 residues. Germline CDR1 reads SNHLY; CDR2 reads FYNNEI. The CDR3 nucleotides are TGTGCCAGCAGCGCAGGATGGGCCTCGTACAATGAGCAGTTCTTC. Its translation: CASSAGWASYNEQFF.

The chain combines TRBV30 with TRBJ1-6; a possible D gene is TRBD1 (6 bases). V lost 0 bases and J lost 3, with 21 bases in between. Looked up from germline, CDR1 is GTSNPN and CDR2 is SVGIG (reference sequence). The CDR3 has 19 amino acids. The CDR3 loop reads CAWSVGRRGLRVYNSPLHF. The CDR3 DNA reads TGTGCCTGGAGTGTAGGTCGCAGGGGACTAAGGGTCTATAATTCACCCCTCCACTTT.

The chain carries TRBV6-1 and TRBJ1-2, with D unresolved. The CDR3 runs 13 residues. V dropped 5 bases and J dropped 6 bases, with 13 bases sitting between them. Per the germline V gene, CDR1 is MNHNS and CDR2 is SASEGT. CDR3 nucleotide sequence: TGTGCCAGCAGTTTCGGGGAGTTTAATGGCTACACCTTC. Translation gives CASSFGEFNGYTF.

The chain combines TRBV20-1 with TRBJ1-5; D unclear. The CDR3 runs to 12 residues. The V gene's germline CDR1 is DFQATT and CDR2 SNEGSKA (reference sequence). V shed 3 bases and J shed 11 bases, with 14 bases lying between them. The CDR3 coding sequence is TGCAGTGCTAGTTCGGGTAATCTGGCCCAGCATTTT. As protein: CSASSGNLAQHF.

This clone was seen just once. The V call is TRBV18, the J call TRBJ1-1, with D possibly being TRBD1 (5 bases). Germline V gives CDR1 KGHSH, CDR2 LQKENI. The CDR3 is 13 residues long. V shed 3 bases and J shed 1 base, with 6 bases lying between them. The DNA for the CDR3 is TGTGCCAGCTCACCTCAGGGGAACACTGAAGCTTTCTTT. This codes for CASSPQGNTEAFF.

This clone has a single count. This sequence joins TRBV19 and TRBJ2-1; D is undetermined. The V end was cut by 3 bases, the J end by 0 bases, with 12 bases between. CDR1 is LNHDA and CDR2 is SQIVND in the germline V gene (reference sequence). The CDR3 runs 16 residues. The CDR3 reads CASSIKRSGSYNEQFF. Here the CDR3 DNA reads TGTGCCAGTAGTATCAAGCGTTCGGGCTCCTACAATGAGCAGTTCTTC. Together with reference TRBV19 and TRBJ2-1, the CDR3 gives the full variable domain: DGGITQSPKYLFRKEGQNVTLSCEQNLNHDAMYWYRQDPGQGLRLIYYSQIVNDFQKGDIAEGYSVSREKKESFPLTVTSAQKNPTAFYLCASSIKRSGSYNEQFFGPGTRLTVL.

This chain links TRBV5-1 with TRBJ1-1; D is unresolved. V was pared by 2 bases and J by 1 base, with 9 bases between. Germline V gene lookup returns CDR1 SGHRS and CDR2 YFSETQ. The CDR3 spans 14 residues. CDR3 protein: CASSFLFGNTEAFF. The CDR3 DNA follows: TGCGCCAGCAGCTTCTTATTCGGGAACACTGAAGCTTTCTTT.

The CDR3 region has the DNA TGCGCCAGCACTCTACAGGGGGCGCCAGGTTCACCCCTCCACTTT. The encoded protein is CASTLQGAPGSPLHF. This chain uses TRBV5-1 with TRBJ1-6; 9 bases are shared with TRBD1. There are 15 residues in the CDR3. Germline assignment: CDR1 SGHRS and CDR2 YFSETQ. V was clipped by 6 bases and J by 9 bases; unmatched bases: 10.

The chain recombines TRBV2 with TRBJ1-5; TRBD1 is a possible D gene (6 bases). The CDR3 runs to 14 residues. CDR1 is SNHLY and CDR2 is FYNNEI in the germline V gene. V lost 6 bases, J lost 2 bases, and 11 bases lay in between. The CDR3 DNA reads TGTGCCAGCAGAGAGGGGGACGGCAATCAGCCCCAGCATTTT. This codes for CASREGDGNQPQHF.

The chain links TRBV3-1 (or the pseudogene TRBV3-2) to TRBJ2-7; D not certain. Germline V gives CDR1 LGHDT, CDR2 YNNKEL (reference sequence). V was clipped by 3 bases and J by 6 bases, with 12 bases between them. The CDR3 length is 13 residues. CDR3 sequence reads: CASSHLPPSEQYF. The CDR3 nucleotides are TGTGCCAGCAGCCACCTACCCCCTAGCGAGCAGTACTTC.